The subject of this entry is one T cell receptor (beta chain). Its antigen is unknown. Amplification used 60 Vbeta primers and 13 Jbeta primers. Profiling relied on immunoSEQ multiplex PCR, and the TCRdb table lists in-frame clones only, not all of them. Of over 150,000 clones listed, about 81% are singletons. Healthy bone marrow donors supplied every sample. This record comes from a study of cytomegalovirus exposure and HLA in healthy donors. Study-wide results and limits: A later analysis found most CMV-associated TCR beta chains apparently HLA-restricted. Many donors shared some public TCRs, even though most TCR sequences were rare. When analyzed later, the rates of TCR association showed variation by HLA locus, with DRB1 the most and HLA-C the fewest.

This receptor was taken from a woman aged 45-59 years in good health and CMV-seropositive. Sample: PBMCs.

CDR3 loop: CASTLGTSTDTQYF. The CDR3, as DNA: TGTGCCAGCACCCTCGGGACATCCACAGATACGCAGTATTTT. V and J are TRBV5-4 and TRBJ2-3, with D maybe TRBD1 (6 bases). The germline V gene has CDR1 SGHNT and CDR2 YYREEE (reference sequence). The CDR3 is 14 residues long. V was trimmed by 6 bases and J by 2 bases, leaving 13 bases between them. Together with reference TRBV5-4 and TRBJ2-3, the CDR3 gives the full variable domain: ETGVTQSPTHLIKTRGQQVTLRCSSQSGHNTVSWYQQALGQGPQFIFQYYREEENGRGNFPPRFSGLQFPNYSSELNVNALELDDSALYLCASTLGTSTDTQYFGPGTRLTVL.